This paragraph covers one T cell receptor beta chain sequence. The table lists this clone with a count of one. It has no known antigen specificity. Base qualities were left out, and no much larger clone turns up one base away. The immunoSEQ Assay, a bias-controlled multiplex PCR, was used to amplify TCRbeta CDR3 regions from genomic DNA. In the source study's methods: Within the assay, amplification of reference gene primers was used to estimate how many nucleated cells each sample contained. To quantify the absolute abundance of each unique TCRbeta CDR3 rearrangement, sequence reads were collapsed and filtered. For each sample, productive Simpson clonality was calculated by taking the square root of Simpson's diversity index across productive rearrangements. In its TCRdb copy, this immuneACCESS table keeps in-frame sequences only and misses some clones. Where compared with another copy, unresolved V genes explain less than half of these, and the others have no known cause. V and J calls and clone size are those listed in that table; D and trimming were worked out from the DNA. The sample data list fewer than 150,000 clones, and almost 85% of these were observed just once. The ten most abundant clones make up around 3.2% of the sample.

The sample is drawn from a study of blood T cell repertoires in COVID-19 (TCRdb year 2020). Regarding the research as a whole: Collaborator samples came from the United States, Italy and Spain and covered acute and convalescent phases of COVID-19. The sample metadata nearly always contained a de-identified subject ID, COVID-19 status, age in years and sex. Where available, HLA class I and class II types were taken from metadata supplied by the sample provider and were not determined by assay-based typing. Subjects who had been exposed to COVID-19, were actively infected with it, or had recovered from it provided the deeply sampled blood TCRbeta repertoires that made up the dataset. The samples were drawn from the first 160 participants of the ongoing ImmuneRACE study and from 950 to 1,500 subjects provided by 6 global collaborators. The prospective study material was composed of cDNA or gDNA derived from T cells, B-cell-depleted T cells, or PBMCs. The repertoires were released in a freely available public database intended as a resource for research on the immune response to SARS-CoV-2. The full study reports these points: The amount of clinical and demographic metadata varied by source and participant and was provided uncurated.

CDR1 and CDR2, looked up from the germline V gene, are SQVTM and ANQGSEA. Inclusive of the bounding cysteine and phenylalanine, the CDR3 is 11 residues long. CDR3 DNA is the only sequence kept; it has 33 bases, read in frame from the first base. A distance of 8 bases separates the germline ends of V and J, which lose 8 bases and 1 base respectively. Collaborating institutions collected whole blood in K2EDTA tubes following their own protocols. For TCRbeta analysis, collaborators shipped samples in one of three forms: frozen whole blood, isolated PBMCs, or DNA extracted from either of those sample types.

The sequence joins TRBV29-1 to TRBJ1-1, with the D gene not clear enough to name. The sequence was obtained from a man aged 50-59 years with acute or convalescent COVID-19. The sample taken for sequencing was peripheral blood. The sequenced DNA is TGCAGCTCTGCAGGGAACACTGAAGCTTTCTTT. This yields the protein CSSAGNTEAFF. Reference TRBV29-1 and TRBJ1-1 genes cover what lies past the CDR3, so the full variable domain is SAVISQKPSRDICQRGTSLTIQCQVDSQVTMMFWYRQQPGQSLTLIATANQGSEATYESGFVIDKFPISRPNLTFSTLTVSNMSPEDSSIYLCSSAGNTEAFFGQGTRLTVV.